These 26 T cell receptor beta chains originate from one sample sequenced in a study of OX40 agonist ivuxolimab in advanced cancers. TCRdb's table, derived via immunoSEQ multiplex PCR, lists solely in-frame clones and lacks some. The table includes tens of thousands of clones, approximately 90% detected once. The sample was CD4+ or CD8+ T cells sorted from blood, taken in a trial of the OX40 agonist ivuxolimab. These receptors were obtained from an adult with an advanced solid tumor such as melanoma, head and neck, liver or kidney cancer.

The J gene is TRBJ2-1, the V gene TRBV19; 8 bases fit TRBD2. V was clipped by 10 bases and J by 2 bases; unmatched bases: 10. Germline-derived CDR1 and CDR2 are LNHDA and SQIVND (reference sequence). This CDR3 has 15 residues. The CDR3 DNA reads TGTGCCACCGCGCCAGCGGGAGATGCCTACAATGAGCAGTTCTTC. It encodes CATAPAGDAYNEQFF.

This chain joins TRBV27 and TRBJ2-1; D tentatively reads TRBD1 or TRBD2 (5 bases each). Germline assignment: CDR1 MNHEY and CDR2 SMNVEV (reference sequence). The length of the CDR3 is 16 residues. V lost 6 bases and J 0 bases, leaving 15 bases between the germline ends. The CDR3 nucleotides are TGTGCCAGCAGCGCTACCGGGACCGACTCCTACAATGAGCAGTTCTTC. This sequence encodes CASSATGTDSYNEQFF.

The chain joins TRBV5-5 to TRBJ1-5, with unresolved D. The length of the CDR3 is 16 residues. Germline V gene sequence: CDR1 SGHKS, CDR2 YYEKEE (reference sequence). Trimming shortened V by 0 bases and J by 3 bases, and 13 bases separated the two germline ends. Here the CDR3 reads CASSLGWEVTNQPQHF. For the CDR3, the DNA is TGTGCCAGCAGCTTGGGATGGGAGGTTACCAATCAGCCCCAGCATTTT.

This clone was seen once. This chain joins TRBV4-1 and TRBJ2-5, with 7 nucleotides matching TRBD2. The tail of the sequence fits TRBJ2-7 better, so the J call may be wrong. This CDR3 has 16 amino acids. Germline-derived CDR1 and CDR2 are MGHRA and YSYEKL. Here the CDR3 DNA reads TGCGCCAGCAGCCAAGGGGCGGGAGAAGATGACTACGAGCAGTACTTC. It codes for CASSQGAGEDDYEQYF.

The gene calls are TRBV6-1 and TRBJ2-7; 7 positions match TRBD1. This CDR3 has 13 residues. With V trimmed by 9 bases and J by 1 base, 6 bases remained unmatched. Germline CDR1 and CDR2: MNHNS and SASEGT. CDR3 sequence (DNA): TGTGCCAGTTCAAGACAGGGATCCTACGAGCAGTACTTC. This gives the protein CASSRQGSYEQYF.

This chain joins TRBV9 and TRBJ2-3, with no clear D. From germline, CDR1 is SGDLS and CDR2 YYNGEE. This CDR3 has 15 amino acids. Between the trimmed V and J ends, which lost 4 bases and 1 base, there was a span of 13 bases. CDR3 loop: CASSPWGRGTDTQYF. The CDR3 bases are TGTGCCAGCAGCCCCTGGGGAAGAGGCACAGATACGCAGTATTTT.

J is TRBJ2-1 and V is TRBV19; no firm D call. Trimming pared 2 bases from V and 3 bases from J, leaving 8 bases between. The CDR3 totals 14 residues. CDR1 and CDR2 (germline): LNHDA, SQIVND (reference sequence). The CDR3 bases are TGTGCCAGTAGTATATTAGAAGGCTACAATGAGCAGTTCTTC. It is translated as CASSILEGYNEQFF.

V is TRBV7-9 and J is TRBJ1-2; 7 nucleotides match TRBD1. CDR3 length equals 15 residues. V dropped 4 bases and J dropped 11; count of bases not matched to a gene: 16. The V gene's germline CDR1 is SEHNR and CDR2 FQNEAQ (reference sequence). The CDR3 DNA follows: TGTGCCAGCAGCTCCGACAGGGCCTCTCCTGGAGGGTACACCTTC. Its translation: CASSSDRASPGGYTF.

The V and J genes are TRBV19 and TRBJ1-1; maybe TRBD1 (5 bases). The CDR3 is made up of 14 amino acids. In germline, CDR1 is LNHDA, CDR2 SQIVND (reference sequence). V lost 5 bases and J lost 10, with 20 bases in between. The chain's CDR3 is CASSPLWGRRVAFF. The DNA for the CDR3 is TGTGCCAGTAGTCCCCTTTGGGGCCGGCGCGTAGCTTTCTTT.

The rearrangement joins TRBV28 to TRBJ1-1; D unresolved. The CDR3 covers 14 residues. Germline V gene sequence: CDR1 MDHEN, CDR2 SYDVKM. V shed 2 bases and J shed 0 bases, with 7 bases lying between them. In DNA form, the CDR3 reads TGTGCCAGCAGTTTAATCGACATGAACACTGAAGCTTTCTTT. It codes for CASSLIDMNTEAFF.

The CDR3 loop reads CASRLHGGENIQYF. The DNA of the CDR3 is TGTGCCAGCAGACTTCATGGTGGGGAAAACATTCAGTACTTC. The rearrangement joins TRBV5-5 to TRBJ2-4; D ambiguous. The CDR3 loop spans 14 amino acids. CDR1 is SGHKS and CDR2 is YYEKEE in the germline V gene (reference sequence). Between the trimmed V and J ends, which lost 5 bases and 5 bases, there was a span of 14 bases.

The chain couples TRBV11-2 to TRBJ2-7; TRBD2 aligns across 13 bases. V dropped 4 bases and J dropped 1; count of bases not matched to a gene: 7. The V gene's germline CDR1 is SGHAT and CDR2 FQNNGV. The CDR3 runs 17 residues. CDR3 in DNA: TGTGCCAGCAGCTCCCGGACTAGCGGGAGTGGGTCCTACGAGCAGTACTTC. Encoded protein: CASSSRTSGSGSYEQYF.

The chain is built from TRBV4-3 and TRBJ2-7, with a possible D match to TRBD1 (6 bases). The V end lost 3 bases, the J end lost 1 base, and 13 bases lay between the germline ends. The CDR3 extends over 15 amino acids. Germline CDR1 LGHNA, CDR2 YSLEER. The DNA of the CDR3 is TGCGCCAGCAGCCAGGGCCTAGACAGGTCCTACGAGCAGTACTTC. Protein product: CASSQGLDRSYEQYF.

V is TRBV6-6 and J is TRBJ1-5; a possible D gene is TRBD1 (6 bases). From germline, CDR1 is MNHNY and CDR2 SVGAGI (reference sequence). The CDR3 contains 13 residues. V lost 6 bases to trimming and J lost 7 bases, with 13 bases between them. Here the CDR3 reads CASSLQGNQPQHF. The CDR3 coding sequence is TGTGCCAGCAGCCTACAGGGTAACCAGCCCCAGCATTTT.

The chain combines TRBV11-2 with TRBJ2-3; the match to TRBD2 covers 12 bases. V trimming: 5 bases; J trimming: 1 base; junction bases outside the gene matches: 7. CDR3 length: 17 amino acids. Germline CDR1 and CDR2: SGHAT and FQNNGV. CDR3 region: CASSLIRTSGGTDTQYF. The CDR3 DNA is TGTGCCAGCAGCCTGATCAGGACTAGCGGGGGCACAGATACGCAGTATTTT.

This clone came up once. V gene TRBV13 combines with J gene TRBJ2-1; 12 positions match TRBD1. Germline loops: CDR1 PRHDT, CDR2 FYEKMQ (reference sequence). Losses at the gene ends were 1 base for V and 7 bases for J; bases not matched to a gene: 5. The CDR3 has 16 residues. The CDR3 sequence is CASSLEGQGAGNEQFF. The CDR3 coding sequence is TGTGCCAGCAGCTTAGAGGGACAGGGGGCAGGGAATGAGCAGTTCTTC.

This chain uses TRBV5-1 with TRBJ1-2; no clear D. Germline CDR1 is SGHRS and CDR2 is YFSETQ. CDR3 length equals 15 residues. Trimming removed 6 bases from V and 4 bases from J, with 19 bases in between. The chain's CDR3 is CASTIGRGSSYGYTF. The CDR3 DNA reads as TGCGCCAGCACCATTGGCCGGGGATCGAGCTATGGCTACACCTTC.

V and J are TRBV9 and TRBJ1-2; D is uncertain. The CDR3 runs 10 residues. Germline-derived CDR1 and CDR2 are SGDLS and YYNGEE. Trimming stripped 3 bases from V and 4 bases from J, with 1 base between. CDR3 sequence (DNA): TGTGCCAGCAGCGGCTATGGCTACACCTTC. This translates into CASSGYGYTF.

The chain joins TRBV27 to TRBJ2-7; 7 bases align to TRBD2. The germline gives CDR1 MNHEY, CDR2 SMNVEV (reference sequence). V was pared by 2 bases and J by 3 bases, with 1 base of the junction left unmatched. This CDR3 has 13 amino acids. As DNA, the CDR3 is TGTGCCAGCAGTTTAGGGACTAACTACGAGCAGTACTTC. Amino acids: CASSLGTNYEQYF.

V is TRBV11-2 and J is TRBJ1-1; no firm D call. Trimming left V 3 bases short and J 10 bases short, with 21 bases between. Germline CDR1 is SGHAT and CDR2 is FQNNGV. This CDR3 contains 15 residues. CDR3 in amino acids: CASSFTYTGRIGAFF. The CDR3 nucleotides are TGTGCCAGCAGCTTTACATATACTGGGAGAATCGGAGCTTTCTTT. Full variable domain (outside the CDR3, taken from reference TRBV11-2 and TRBJ1-1): EAGVAQSPRYKIIEKRQSVAFWCNPISGHATLYWYQQILGQGPKLLIQFQNNGVVDDSQLPKDRFSAERLKGVDSTLKIQPAKLEDSAVYLCASSFTYTGRIGAFFGQGTRLTVV.

The chain joins TRBV9 to TRBJ2-7, with D perhaps TRBD1 or TRBD2 (5 bases each). In germline, CDR1 is SGDLS, CDR2 YYNGEE. The germline V and J ends were trimmed by 4 bases and 2 bases, with 13 bases remaining between them. CDR3 length: 14 residues. The CDR3 spells CASSPGTDTYEQYF. The CDR3 coding sequence is TGTGCCAGCAGCCCCGGGACGGACACCTACGAGCAGTACTTC.

The V gene is TRBV5-1, the J gene TRBJ2-1, with D unclear. The CDR3 contains 13 residues. Germline V gene lookup returns CDR1 SGHRS and CDR2 YFSETQ. V dropped 0 bases and J dropped 6 bases, with 7 bases sitting between them. In nucleotides, the CDR3 is TGCGCCAGCAGCTTGGGGATTTCCAATGAGCAGTTCTTC. It is translated as CASSLGISNEQFF.

In its sample, this clone is medium-sized. The chain recombines TRBV5-1 with TRBJ2-7, with D perhaps matching TRBD1 or TRBD2 (5 bases each). Per the germline V gene, CDR1 is SGHRS and CDR2 is YFSETQ. Between the trimmed V and J ends, which lost 3 bases and 5 bases, there was a span of 12 bases. CDR3 length: 13 residues. CDR3 sequence reads: CASSSSSGHEQYF. The CDR3 bases are TGCGCCAGCAGCTCCTCGTCGGGGCACGAGCAGTACTTC.

The CDR3 loop reads CSVDRGVGTQYF. The CDR3 nucleotides are TGCAGCGTTGACCGGGGAGTTGGGACCCAGTACTTC. This chain uses TRBV29-1 with TRBJ2-5, with D possibly matching TRBD2 (5 bases). V shed 3 bases and J shed 7 bases, with 12 bases lying between them. CDR1 and CDR2 (germline): SQVTM, ANQGSEA. The CDR3 is 12 residues long.

V is TRBV25-1 and J is TRBJ2-1; 9 nucleotides align to TRBD1. Germline-derived CDR1 and CDR2 are MGHDK and SYGVNS. J gave up 7 bases and V 6 bases, and 13 bases lay outside the gene matches. The CDR3 has 16 residues. The CDR3 region has the DNA TGTGCCAGCAGGGGGACTGACAGGGGGATTAATAATGAGCAGTTCTTC. As protein: CASRGTDRGINNEQFF.

The table lists this clone with a count of one. The J gene is TRBJ1-2, the V gene TRBV16; no definite D call. This CDR3 contains 14 residues. V shed 0 bases and J shed 3 bases, with 8 bases lying between them. Germline V gene sequence: CDR1 KGHSY, CDR2 FQNENV. CDR3 coding DNA: TGTGCCAGCAGCCAATCGACGGCATACTATGGCTACACCTTC. Translation: CASSQSTAYYGYTF.